This passage covers 19 T cell receptor beta chains from one sample sequenced in a study of blood T cell repertoires in COVID-19. Produced via immunoSEQ multiplex PCR; TCRdb's table is partial and in-frame only. The sample lists 250,000 to 300,000 clones, roughly 88% seen once, with 0.8% to 1% in the top ten. Sequences were obtained from PBMCs or T cells enriched from blood (not recorded which). Receptors were obtained from a woman aged 25 to 39 who had recovered from COVID-19.

CDR3 DNA: TGTGCCAGAGAACAGGGGTTGGTATACGAGCAGTACTTC. This encodes CAREQGLVYEQYF. The rearrangement uses TRBV6-5 and TRBJ2-7, with 7 bases matching TRBD1. Germline values: CDR1 MNHEY, CDR2 SVGAGI. The CDR3 is made up of 13 amino acids. The trim removed 9 bases at V and 4 bases at J, leaving 9 bases unmatched.

V and J are TRBV5-1 and TRBJ1-6, with 8 nucleotides matching TRBD1. CDR3 length: 17 amino acids. The germline V gene encodes CDR1 SGHRS and CDR2 YFSETQ. Trimming at V came to 4 bases and at J to 7 bases, leaving 13 bases not matched to a gene. The CDR3 loop reads CASSLLSGGRGNSPLHF. CDR3 coding DNA: TGCGCCAGCAGCCTATTGTCAGGGGGCAGAGGAAATTCACCCCTCCACTTT.

This chain joins TRBV27 and TRBJ1-6; no reliable D call. The V and J ends lost 6 bases and 6 bases respectively, with 9 bases between them. CDR1 is MNHEY and CDR2 is SMNVEV in the germline V gene (reference sequence). CDR3 length equals 13 residues. The CDR3: CASSYAPNSPLHF. The CDR3 DNA reads TGTGCCAGCAGCTACGCACCTAATTCACCCCTCCACTTT.

The chain is built from TRBV4-2 and TRBJ2-3, with D perhaps TRBD2 (5 bases). Germline CDR1 is LGHNA and CDR2 is YNFKEQ. This CDR3 comprises 15 residues. V lost 1 base, J lost 2 bases, and 10 bases lay in between. As DNA, the CDR3 is TGTGCCAGCAGCCAAGGGACTTTCTACACAGATACGCAGTATTTT. It specifies CASSQGTFYTDTQYF.

V usage is TRBV2 and J usage is TRBJ2-1; 14 bases align to TRBD2. V gave up 6 bases and J gave up 6 bases; unmatched junction bases: 4. Germline CDR1 and CDR2: SNHLY and FYNNEI. This CDR3 is 15 amino acids long. CDR3 DNA sequence: TGTGCCAGCAGGGCGGGACTAGCGGGAGTCAATGAGCAGTTCTTC. It specifies CASRAGLAGVNEQFF.

CDR3 loop: CASSFGGRTENTEAFF. The CDR3 DNA sequence: TGTGCCAGCAGCTTCGGCGGCCGGACAGAGAACACTGAAGCTTTCTTT. The gene calls are TRBV7-9 and TRBJ1-1; D might be TRBD1 (6 bases). This CDR3 spans 16 amino acids. Trimming removed 3 bases from V and 1 base from J, with 15 bases in between. The germline gives CDR1 SEHNR, CDR2 FQNEAQ (reference sequence).

Points on this clone: The identical CDR3 is also encoded by other nucleotide sequences in the sample. The V call is TRBV28, the J call TRBJ1-1; perhaps TRBD1 as D (6 bases). The CDR3 is 14 amino acids. V was shortened by 4 bases and J by 3 bases, with 12 bases between the two germline ends. Per germline, CDR1 MDHEN and CDR2 SYDVKM. The CDR3 region is CASSSGQGYTEAFF. For the CDR3, the DNA is TGTGCCAGCAGTTCCGGGCAGGGGTACACTGAAGCTTTCTTT.

This sequence joins TRBV20-1 and TRBJ1-2; D perhaps matches TRBD1 (5 bases). V lost 4 bases, J lost 4 bases, and 16 bases lay in between. The CDR3 has 14 amino acids. CDR1 is DFQATT, CDR2 SNEGSKA, per germline (reference sequence). The CDR3 loop reads CSATDYGASYGYTF. For the CDR3, the DNA is TGCAGTGCTACTGACTATGGGGCAAGCTATGGCTACACCTTC.

The rearrangement uses TRBV27 and TRBJ2-7, with 8 bases lining up with TRBD1. Unmatched junction bases numbered 11, after V lost 6 bases and J lost 1 base. CDR3 length: 16 residues. Looked up from germline, CDR1 is MNHEY and CDR2 is SMNVEV (reference sequence). The DNA of the CDR3 is TGTGCCAGCAGCCGATTCCGGACAGGGTTTTCCTACGAGCAGTACTTC. As protein: CASSRFRTGFSYEQYF.

There are a few counts of this clone. J is TRBJ1-1 and V is TRBV10-1, with unresolved D. This CDR3 has 16 amino acids. CDR1 is WNHNN, CDR2 SYGVQD, per germline (reference sequence). The V and J ends lost 0 bases and 0 bases respectively, with 11 bases between them. The CDR3 bases are TGCGCCAGCAGTGAGTCCTACCCTCTTATGAACACTGAAGCTTTCTTT. Translation: CASSESYPLMNTEAFF.

The V gene is TRBV7-6, the J gene TRBJ1-4; D call uncertain. V was pared by 4 bases and J by 7 bases, with 19 bases between. In germline, CDR1 is SGHVS, CDR2 FNYEAQ. This CDR3 is 16 amino acids long. The CDR3 nucleotides are TGTGCCAGCAGCTCCAACGGGGAGGGAAGGACTGAAAAACTGTTTTTT. Its protein product is CASSSNGEGRTEKLFF.

This clone was counted only a few times. This rearrangement joins TRBV19 to TRBJ1-2, with 12 nucleotides matching TRBD1. V gave up 5 bases and J gave up 4 bases; unmatched junction bases: 5. The length of the CDR3 is 15 residues. CDR1 LNHDA and CDR2 SQIVND come from the germline V gene (reference sequence). This chain's CDR3 is CASSPGQGASYGYTF. CDR3 DNA sequence: TGTGCCAGTAGTCCGGGACAGGGGGCAAGCTATGGCTACACCTTC.

This clone has a handful of counts. J is TRBJ2-5 and V is TRBV6-2 or TRBV6-3, with TRBD2 matching 7 bases. In germline, CDR1 is MNHEY, CDR2 SVGEGT. V was clipped by 0 bases and J by 7 bases; unmatched bases: 5. There are 14 residues in the CDR3. This chain's CDR3 is CASSYSSWGGTQYF. CDR3 coding DNA: TGTGCCAGCAGTTACTCGAGTTGGGGGGGGACCCAGTACTTC.

The rearrangement joins TRBV18 to TRBJ2-1, with 7 bases aligning to TRBD2. V trimming: 0 bases; J trimming: 5 bases; junction bases outside the gene matches: 10. This CDR3 comprises 17 residues. Germline V gives CDR1 KGHSH, CDR2 LQKENI. Written as DNA, the CDR3 is TGTGCCAGCTCACCACCCATACTAGCGCAAATTGACAATGAGCAGTTCTTC. Amino acids: CASSPPILAQIDNEQFF.

This clone was detected only a few times. The genes are TRBV7-2 and TRBJ1-5; D is perhaps TRBD1 (6 bases). V lost 2 bases to trimming and J lost 6 bases, with 14 bases between them. The CDR3 runs 15 residues. Germline V CDR1 and CDR2: SGHTA, FQGNSA. The CDR3 spells CASSLSGVGGQPQHF. CDR3 DNA: TGTGCCAGCAGCTTATCAGGGGTGGGTGGTCAGCCCCAGCATTTT.

This clone was seen a single time. The chain links TRBV27 to TRBJ2-1; 12 positions agree with TRBD2. This CDR3 comprises 14 residues. Germline CDR1 is MNHEY and CDR2 is SMNVEV (reference sequence). Trimming removed 5 bases from V and 9 bases from J; junction bases left unmatched: 5. The chain's CDR3 is CASSASGRASEQFF. The CDR3 bases are TGTGCCAGCAGTGCTAGCGGGAGGGCCAGTGAGCAGTTCTTC.

V gene TRBV5-1 combines with J gene TRBJ2-5, with TRBD2 matching over 7 bases. This CDR3 has 18 residues. With V trimmed by 0 bases and J by 2 bases, 13 bases remained unmatched. CDR1 is SGHRS, CDR2 YFSETQ, per germline. CDR3 nucleotides: TGCGCCAGCAGCTTGGGGGTTAGCGGGCCCCCCCTACAAGAGACCCAGTACTTC. This translates into CASSLGVSGPPLQETQYF. Together with reference TRBV5-1 and TRBJ2-5, the CDR3 gives the full variable domain: KAGVTQTPRYLIKTRGQQVTLSCSPISGHRSVSWYQQTPGQGLQFLFEYFSETQRNKGNFPGRFSGRQFSNSRSEMNVSTLELGDSALYLCASSLGVSGPPLQETQYFGPGTRLLVL.

The rearrangement joins TRBV7-8 to TRBJ1-1; the D is unclear. This CDR3 comprises 17 residues. The germline gives CDR1 SGHVS, CDR2 FQNEAQ. Trimming took off 2 bases at V and 4 bases at J, with 20 bases between the two ends. In DNA, the CDR3 is TGTGCCAGCAGCTTACTCTTGCAGCGCACCCCATTCACTGAAGCTTTCTTT. Protein sequence: CASSLLLQRTPFTEAFF.

J is TRBJ1-2 and V is TRBV6-5; no reliable D call. V lost 8 bases and J 8 bases, leaving 15 bases between the germline ends. The CDR3 totals 12 residues. Germline V gives CDR1 MNHEY, CDR2 SVGAGI. CDR3: CASVLPMSGYTF. The DNA of the CDR3 is TGTGCCAGCGTCCTACCTATGTCCGGCTACACCTTC.